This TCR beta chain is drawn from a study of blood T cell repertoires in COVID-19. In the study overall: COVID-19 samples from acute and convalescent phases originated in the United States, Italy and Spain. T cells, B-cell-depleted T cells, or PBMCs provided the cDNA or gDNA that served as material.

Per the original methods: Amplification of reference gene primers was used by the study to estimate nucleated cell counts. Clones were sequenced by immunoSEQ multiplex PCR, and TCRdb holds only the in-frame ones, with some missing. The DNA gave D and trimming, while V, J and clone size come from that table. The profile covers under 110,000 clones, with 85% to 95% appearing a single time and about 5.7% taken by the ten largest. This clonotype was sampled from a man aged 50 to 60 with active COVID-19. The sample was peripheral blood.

The CDR3 nucleotides read TGTGCCAGCAGCTTTGCCGGGGCAGGGGGCAGGACCGGGGAGCTGTTTTTT. Protein: CASSFAGAGGRTGELFF. The rearrangement joins TRBV11-3 to TRBJ2-2; 8 bases align to TRBD1. J was trimmed by 5 bases and V by 3 bases; bases with no gene match: 11. The CDR3 is 17 residues long. Germline values: CDR1 SGHNT, CDR2 YENEEA. Full variable domain (rest looked up from reference TRBV11-3 and TRBJ2-2): EAGVVQSPRYKIIEKKQPVAFWCNPISGHNTLYWYLQNLGQGPELLIRYENEEAVDDSQLPKDRFSAERLKGVDSTLKIQPAELGDSAVYLCASSFAGAGGRTGELFFGEGSRLTVL.